The entry below gives a single T cell receptor (beta chain) sequence along with its context. The antigen is undetermined. The data are from a study of T-cell memory formation after mild COVID-19. Study-wide results and caveats: Mostly located in CM and EM were contracting CD4+ clones, with contracting CD8+ clones located in EMRA. Memory from before infection featured some responding clones, which suggests cross-reactive memory joined.

Constant-segment primers served in 5'RACE that generated TCR alpha and TCR beta cDNA libraries bearing sample barcodes and UMIs. TCRdb fed the 5' RACE reads into MiXCR, producing one record per CDR3 protein. The sample holds around 200,000 distinct CDR3 sequences, more than 15% seen once. This CDR3 contains 15 residues. Germline V gives CDR1 KGHDR, CDR2 SFDVKD. Trimming took 3 bases from V and 3 from J, leaving 13 bases between them. Material for sequencing was PBMCs or a T cell subset sorted from them (not recorded which). The genes are TRBV24-1 and TRBJ1-2; D uncertain. The source is an adult woman who had mild COVID-19 (a few samples of this study predate the infection). Cell type and time point are not known. The CDR3: CATSDPARAHYGYTF. CDR3 nucleotides: TGTGCCACCAGTGATCCGGCCCGGGCCCACTATGGCTACACCTTC.